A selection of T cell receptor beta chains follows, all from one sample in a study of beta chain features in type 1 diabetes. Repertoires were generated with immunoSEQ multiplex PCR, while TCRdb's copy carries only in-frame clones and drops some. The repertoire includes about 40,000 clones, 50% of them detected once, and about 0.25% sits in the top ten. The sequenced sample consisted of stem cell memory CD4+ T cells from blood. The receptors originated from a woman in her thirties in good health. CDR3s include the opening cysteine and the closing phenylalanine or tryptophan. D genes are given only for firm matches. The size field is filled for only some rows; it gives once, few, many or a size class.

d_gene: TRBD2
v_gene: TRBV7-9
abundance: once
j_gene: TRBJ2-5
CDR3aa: CASNLAGVVETQYF
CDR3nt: TGTGCCAGCAACTTAGCGGGAGTGGTTGAGACCCAGTACTTC

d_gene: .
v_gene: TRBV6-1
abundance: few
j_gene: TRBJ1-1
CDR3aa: CASPREMNTEAFF
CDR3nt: TGTGCCAGCCCCCGAGAAATGAACACTGAAGCTTTCTTT

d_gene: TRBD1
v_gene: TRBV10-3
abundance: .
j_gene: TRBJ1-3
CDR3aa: CAISAPGQRRDTIYF
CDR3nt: TGTGCCATCAGTGCTCCGGGACAGCGGCGGGACACCATATATTTT

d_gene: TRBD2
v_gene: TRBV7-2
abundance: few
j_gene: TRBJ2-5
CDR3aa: CASSSTPGSGIKTQYF
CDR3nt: TGTGCCAGCAGCTCTACCCCGGGTAGCGGGATTAAGACCCAGTACTTC

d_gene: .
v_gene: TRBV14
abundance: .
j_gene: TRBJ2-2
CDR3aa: CASSPHNEVTGELFF
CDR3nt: TGTGCCAGCAGCCCACATAATGAGGTGACCGGGGAGCTGTTTTTT

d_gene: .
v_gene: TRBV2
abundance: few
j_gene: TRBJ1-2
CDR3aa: CASSDLGGDYGYTF
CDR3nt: TGTGCCAGCAGTGATCTAGGGGGAGACTATGGCTACACCTTC

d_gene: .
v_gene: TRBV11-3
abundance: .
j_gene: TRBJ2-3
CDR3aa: CASSRTGRTDTQYF
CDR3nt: TGTGCCAGCAGCCGAACGGGGAGGACAGATACGCAGTATTTT

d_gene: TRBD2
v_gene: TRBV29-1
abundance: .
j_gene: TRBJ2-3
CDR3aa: CSGGTSGKDTQYF
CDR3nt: TGCAGCGGGGGGACTAGCGGGAAGGATACGCAGTATTTT

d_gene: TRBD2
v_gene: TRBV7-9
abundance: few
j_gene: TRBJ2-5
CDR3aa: CASSLNGAGGQETQYF
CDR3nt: TGTGCCAGCAGCTTGAATGGGGCGGGAGGCCAAGAGACCCAGTACTTC

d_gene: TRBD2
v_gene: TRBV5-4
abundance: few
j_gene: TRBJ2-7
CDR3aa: CASSLTVLAGVSYEQYF
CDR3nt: TGTGCCAGCAGCCTCACCGTTCTAGCGGGAGTCTCCTACGAGCAGTACTTC

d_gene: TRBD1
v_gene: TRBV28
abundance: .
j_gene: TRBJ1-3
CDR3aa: CASSLSQTGVQGNTIYF
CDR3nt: TGTGCCAGCAGTTTATCCCAGACAGGGGTTCAGGGAAACACCATATATTTT

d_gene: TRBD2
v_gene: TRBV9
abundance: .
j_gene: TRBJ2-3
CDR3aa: CASSRGGGGRATDTQYF
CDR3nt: TGTGCCAGCAGCCGGGGCGGGGGCGGGAGGGCAACAGATACGCAGTATTTT

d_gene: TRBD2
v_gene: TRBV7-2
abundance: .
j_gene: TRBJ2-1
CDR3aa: CASSSTTSGRRGEQFF
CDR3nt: TGTGCCAGCAGCTCAACGACTAGCGGGAGGAGAGGGGAGCAGTTCTTC

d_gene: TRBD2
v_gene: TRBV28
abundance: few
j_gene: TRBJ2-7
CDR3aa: CASRPSGKLYEQYF
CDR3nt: TGTGCCAGCAGGCCTAGCGGGAAACTCTACGAGCAGTACTTC

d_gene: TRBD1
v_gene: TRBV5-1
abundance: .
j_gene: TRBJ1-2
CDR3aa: CASSSGTGHYGYTF
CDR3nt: TGCGCCAGCAGCTCTGGGACAGGCCACTATGGCTACACCTTC

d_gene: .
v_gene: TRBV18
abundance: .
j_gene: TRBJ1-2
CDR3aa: CASSPQGADANYGYTF
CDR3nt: TGTGCCAGCTCACCACAAGGGGCAGATGCTAACTATGGCTACACCTTC

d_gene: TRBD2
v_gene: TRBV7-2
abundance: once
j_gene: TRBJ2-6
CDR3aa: CASSSPSGTSGSGANVLTF
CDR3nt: TGTGCCAGCAGCTCGCCCTCCGGGACTAGCGGCTCTGGGGCCAACGTCCTGACTTTC

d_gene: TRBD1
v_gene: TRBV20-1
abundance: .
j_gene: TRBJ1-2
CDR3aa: CRGQAGDGYTF
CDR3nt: TGCAGAGGACAGGCCGGGGATGGCTACACCTTC

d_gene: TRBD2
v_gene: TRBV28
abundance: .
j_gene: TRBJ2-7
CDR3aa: CASSSGTSGSYEQYF
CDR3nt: TGTGCCAGCAGTTCGGGGACTAGCGGCTCCTACGAGCAGTACTTC

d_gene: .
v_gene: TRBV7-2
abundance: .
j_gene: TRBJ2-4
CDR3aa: CASSTTLRAKNIQYF
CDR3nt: TGTGCCAGCAGCACCACCTTGAGGGCTAAAAACATTCAGTACTTC

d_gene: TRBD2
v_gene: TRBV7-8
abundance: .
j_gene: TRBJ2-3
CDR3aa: CASSLRTSGLARNTQYF
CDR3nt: TGTGCCAGCAGCTTACGAACCTCGGGACTAGCTCGTAACACGCAGTATTTT

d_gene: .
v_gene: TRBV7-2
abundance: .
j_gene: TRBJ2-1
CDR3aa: CASSLGLSAGYNEQFF
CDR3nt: TGTGCCAGCAGCTTAGGGCTTTCGGCAGGTTACAATGAGCAGTTCTTC

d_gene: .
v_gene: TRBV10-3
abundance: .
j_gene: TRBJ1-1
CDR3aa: CAIRRLEGNTEAFF
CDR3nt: TGTGCCATCAGGCGGCTTGAGGGGAACACTGAAGCTTTCTTT

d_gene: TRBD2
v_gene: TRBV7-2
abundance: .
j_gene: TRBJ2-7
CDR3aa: CASSSFGGGRLPGGQYF
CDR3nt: TGTGCCAGCAGCTCCTTTGGGGGAGGGCGCCTCCCGGGGGGGCAGTACTTC

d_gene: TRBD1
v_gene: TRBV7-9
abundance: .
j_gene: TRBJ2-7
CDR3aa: CASSLGQGSGIYEQYF
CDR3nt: TGTGCCAGCAGCTTAGGACAGGGATCGGGCATATACGAGCAGTACTTC

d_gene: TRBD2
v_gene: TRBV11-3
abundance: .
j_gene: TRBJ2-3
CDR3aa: CASSPRTSGSFTDTQYF
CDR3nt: TGTGCCAGCAGCCCACGGACTAGCGGGAGTTTCACAGATACGCAGTATTTT

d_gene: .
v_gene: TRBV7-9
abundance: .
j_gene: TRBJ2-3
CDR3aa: CASSFAGSTDTQYF
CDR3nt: TGTGCCAGCAGCTTTGCGGGATCAACAGATACGCAGTATTTT

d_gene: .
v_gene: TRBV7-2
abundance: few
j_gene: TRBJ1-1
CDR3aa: CASSLGAVPEAFF
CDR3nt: TGTGCCAGCAGCCTAGGTGCGGTACCTGAAGCTTTCTTT

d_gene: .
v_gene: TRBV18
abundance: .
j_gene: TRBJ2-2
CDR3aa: CASSPATETTLNTGELFF
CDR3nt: TGTGCCAGCTCACCCGCAACCGAGACAACATTAAACACCGGGGAGCTGTTTTTT

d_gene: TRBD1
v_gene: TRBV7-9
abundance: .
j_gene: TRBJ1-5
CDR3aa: CASSGQGDQPQHF
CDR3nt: TGTGCCAGCAGCGGACAGGGCGATCAGCCCCAGCATTTT

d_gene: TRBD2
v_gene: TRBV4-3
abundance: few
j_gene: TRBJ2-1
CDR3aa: CASSQALAGGLDEQFF
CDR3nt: TGCGCCAGCAGCCAAGCTCTGGCGGGAGGATTGGATGAGCAGTTCTTC

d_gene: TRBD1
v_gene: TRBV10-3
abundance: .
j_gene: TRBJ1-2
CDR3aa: CALSEGAGYTF
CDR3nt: TGTGCCCTCTCCGAGGGGGCTGGCTACACCTTC